The source of this T cell receptor beta chain is a study of cytomegalovirus exposure and HLA in healthy donors. The overall study: Ancestry clustering placed roughly four fifths of a few hundred genotyped donors in the Caucasian-associated cluster.

Primers: 60 Vbeta forward and 13 Jbeta reverse. Method: immunoSEQ multiplex PCR; TCRdb's copy keeps in-frame clones and lacks some. This table has 70,000 or so clones, 80% to 90% appearing once. Notes on the study in general: Altogether, 150 to 200 TCR beta chains were recorded as cytomegalovirus-associated. Follow-up analysis later connected one missense variant in DCLRE1C with trimming of TCR beta V- and J-genes. The dataset shows that most TCR sequences were rare, while some public TCRs occurred in many donors.

This CDR3 has 16 amino acids. Trimming shortened V by 5 bases and J by 6 bases, and 17 bases separated the two germline ends. Looked up from germline, CDR1 is SEHNR and CDR2 is FQNEAQ (reference sequence). Points on this clone: Its antigen is unidentified.

Source material: PBMCs. The receptor was isolated from a woman aged 25 to 39 in good health and CMV-seropositive. The V and J genes are TRBV7-9 and TRBJ1-6, with D uncertain. DNA of the CDR3: TGTGCCAGCAGCGGAACGGGTTCCGAGCTTAATTCACCCCTCCACTTT. Translating gives CASSGTGSELNSPLHF.